Only a few counts were recorded for the clone carrying this T cell receptor (beta chain). Its antigen is not identified. V gave up 6 bases and J gave up 4 bases; unmatched junction bases: 8. Germline V gene sequence: CDR1 MNHNS, CDR2 SASEGT. The CDR3 is 15 residues long. These data come from a study of T cell repertoires in cytomegalovirus infection. TCRdb independently ran MiXCR on the reads; one entry per CDR3 protein. The sample includes about 920,000 distinct CDR3 sequences, less than 40% seen only once; the top ten take about an eighth. The source is a human donor in good health (CMV status not recorded). Some clones in this sample may be carry-over from other donors' samples. Sample: cultured CD8+ T cells from PBMCs, taken from culture after CMV antigen stimulation. The rearrangement links TRBV6-1 to TRBJ2-1; 8 bases match TRBD2. In DNA, the CDR3 is TGTGCCAGCAGACCGGAGCGGGGGATTTACAATGAGCAGTTCTTC. Translating it yields CASRPERGIYNEQFF.